In its sample, the clone carrying this T cell receptor (beta chain) was seen a few times. The source of the sample is a study of siplizumab effects on memory and regulatory T cells. Produced via immunoSEQ multiplex PCR; TCRdb's table is partial and in-frame only. The table lists around 45,000 clones, less than 90% of them singletons. Input material: naive CD8+ T cells sorted from blood. This TCR was recovered from a human donor in good health.

CDR3 nucleotides: TGTGCCAGCTCAAAACAGGTCCTCCACTTT. As protein: CASSKQVLHF. The chain carries TRBV5-6 and TRBJ1-6; D may be TRBD1 (5 bases). CDR3 size: 10 residues. Germline CDR1 and CDR2: SGHDT and YYEEEE. V lost 7 bases and J lost 15, with 11 bases in between.